The 30 T cell receptor beta chains listed next were all sequenced from one sample in a study of Ad26.COV2.S vaccination and SARS-CoV-2 variants. Treatment noted: 15 to 20 received Ad26.COV2.S at low or high dose, single or two shots; 5 received placebo; per-sample allocation not given. Material that was analyzed had been drawn on day 63 after the first vaccine or placebo injection. Using immunoSEQ multiplex PCR, the repertoire was profiled, and TCRdb retains in-frame clones only, with some absent. The sample has about 400,000 clones, approximately 90% seen once; the top ten hold 1.9%. This material consisted of peripheral blood, taken in a trial of Ad26.COV2.S vaccine versus placebo. These receptors originate from a person between 18 and 60 years old who received the Ad26.COV2.S COVID-19 vaccine or a placebo.

This rearrangement joins TRBV20-1 to TRBJ2-5, with D possibly being TRBD2 (6 bases). V lost 7 bases and J 4 bases, leaving 10 bases between the germline ends. Germline V gene sequence: CDR1 DFQATT, CDR2 SNEGSKA (reference sequence). The CDR3 has 11 residues. CDR3: CSVGGLETQYF. As DNA, the CDR3 is TGCAGTGTTGGAGGGTTAGAGACCCAGTACTTC.

Concerning this clone itself: The same CDR3 can be traced to other DNA sequences in this sample. This rearrangement joins TRBV7-3 to TRBJ2-2; D gene ambiguous. Germline V gene sequence: CDR1 SGHTA, CDR2 FQGTGA. The length of the CDR3 is 12 residues. V gave up 5 bases and J gave up 2 bases, with 3 bases separating them. Here the CDR3 reads CASSLNTGELFF. CDR3 DNA: TGTGCCAGCAGCCTTAACACCGGGGAGCTGTTTTTT.

The rearrangement joins TRBV6-5 to TRBJ2-3, with 7 bases that match TRBD2. J gave up 6 bases and V 4 bases, and 10 bases lay outside the gene matches. CDR1 and CDR2 (germline): MNHEY, SVGAGI. The CDR3 loop spans 15 amino acids. CDR3 in amino acids: CASSFLGRGMDTQYF. CDR3 DNA sequence: TGTGCCAGCAGTTTCCTGGGGAGGGGCATGGATACGCAGTATTTT.

The genes are TRBV28 and TRBJ1-4; tentative D call: TRBD1 (6 bases). Looked up from germline, CDR1 is MDHEN and CDR2 is SYDVKM. V was shortened by 3 bases and J by 0 bases, with 11 bases between the two germline ends. This CDR3 is built from 16 residues. The CDR3 is CASSLEGEATNEKLFF. The CDR3 coding sequence is TGTGCCAGCAGTTTGGAGGGGGAGGCAACTAATGAAAAACTGTTTTTT. The whole variable domain, remainder taken from reference TRBV28 and TRBJ1-4, is DVKVTQSSRYLVKRTGEKVFLECVQDMDHENMFWYRQDPGLGLRLIYFSYDVKMKEKGDIPEGYSVSREKKERFSLILESASTNQTSMYLCASSLEGEATNEKLFFGSGTQLSVL.

The J gene is TRBJ1-1, the V gene TRBV9, with a possible D match to TRBD1 (6 bases). V was clipped by 0 bases and J by 4 bases, with 7 bases between them. Germline V gives CDR1 SGDLS, CDR2 YYNGEE. CDR3 length: 13 residues. The CDR3 protein is CASSVGRGTEAFF. The CDR3 bases are TGTGCCAGCAGCGTAGGCAGGGGCACTGAAGCTTTCTTT.

CDR3 sequence reads: CATSSLPGAEQYF. DNA of the CDR3: TGTGCCACCAGCAGCCTTCCGGGGGCCGAGCAGTACTTC. The chain couples TRBV15 to TRBJ2-7, with D perhaps given as TRBD1 or TRBD2 (6 bases each). The V gene's germline CDR1 is LNHNV and CDR2 YYDKDF (reference sequence). The CDR3 has 13 amino acids. Trimming pared 3 bases from V and 6 bases from J, leaving 12 bases between.

A single count supports this clone. V usage is TRBV19 and J usage is TRBJ2-5, with 12 bases that match TRBD2. J gave up 2 bases and V 3 bases, and 10 bases lay outside the gene matches. This CDR3 comprises 18 residues. The germline V gene encodes CDR1 LNHDA and CDR2 SQIVND (reference sequence). The CDR3 loop reads CASSIASGRDLHQETQYF. The CDR3 DNA reads as TGTGCCAGTAGTATTGCTAGCGGGAGGGATTTGCATCAAGAGACCCAGTACTTC.

J is TRBJ2-7 and V is TRBV7-6; tentative D call: TRBD2 (6 bases). Germline assignment: CDR1 SGHVS and CDR2 FNYEAQ. V was pared by 5 bases and J by 3 bases, with 14 bases between. This CDR3 region has 14 residues. CDR3 amino acids: CASSHGTHDYEQYF. The CDR3 DNA follows: TGTGCCAGCAGCCACGGGACTCATGACTACGAGCAGTACTTC.

The chain is built from TRBV6-2 or TRBV6-3 and TRBJ2-1, with D hard to call. V lost 2 bases and J lost 8, with 25 bases in between. Germline assignment: CDR1 MNHEY and CDR2 SVGEGT. This CDR3 has 18 residues. The CDR3 coding sequence is TGTGCCAGCAGTTACCCAACGGGCCCCTCTACAAAATTAGATGAGCAGTTCTTC. Its protein is CASSYPTGPSTKLDEQFF.

The chain joins TRBV10-3 to TRBJ2-2; TRBD1 might be the D (6 bases). V was shortened by 3 bases and J by 4 bases, with 12 bases between the two germline ends. The V gene's germline CDR1 is ENHRY and CDR2 SYGVKD. This CDR3 is built from 15 residues. In DNA, the CDR3 is TGTGCCATCAGTGAAGGGGGTTGGGGCACCGGGGAGCTGTTTTTT. Protein product: CAISEGGWGTGELFF.

The CDR3 sequence is CASSDGTPSYEQYF. CDR3 nucleotides: TGCGCCAGCAGCGATGGGACGCCTTCCTACGAGCAGTACTTC. The chain recombines TRBV5-1 with TRBJ2-7; D possibly matches TRBD1 or TRBD2 (5 bases each). Germline V gives CDR1 SGHRS, CDR2 YFSETQ. Trimming stripped 4 bases from V and 1 base from J, with 12 bases between. CDR3 length equals 14 residues.

This clone was seen only a few times. As DNA, the CDR3 is TGTGCCAGCAGAGCTAGAAGGGGGCCAGACGGGGAGCTGTTTTTT. Its protein product is CASRARRGPDGELFF. The J gene is TRBJ2-2, the V gene TRBV6-5; 7 nucleotides match TRBD1. V gave up 6 bases and J gave up 7 bases; unmatched junction bases: 11. This CDR3 is built from 15 residues. Germline V CDR1 and CDR2: MNHEY, SVGAGI.

The chain joins TRBV5-1 to TRBJ2-1, with D maybe TRBD2 (6 bases). Looked up from germline, CDR1 is SGHRS and CDR2 is YFSETQ. V was trimmed by 4 bases and J by 0 bases, leaving 14 bases between them. The CDR3 runs 16 residues. The CDR3, as DNA: TGCGCCAGCAGCCATACTAGCTCCTCCTCCTACAATGAGCAGTTCTTC. This sequence encodes CASSHTSSSSYNEQFF.

The chain joins TRBV10-3 to TRBJ2-7; 8 nucleotides match TRBD1. In germline, CDR1 is ENHRY, CDR2 SYGVKD. The CDR3 is 14 amino acids. Trimming removed 7 bases from V and 2 bases from J; junction bases left unmatched: 7. This CDR3 is CAIMGQGQAYEQYF. CDR3 nucleotides: TGTGCCATCATGGGCCAGGGACAGGCCTACGAGCAGTACTTC.

The chain combines TRBV12-5 with TRBJ2-2; TRBD2 matches 12 bases. V shed 4 bases, J shed 0 bases, and the junction held 18 bases outside the gene matches. CDR3 size: 22 residues. Germline V gene data show CDR1 as LGHNT and CDR2 as FRNRAP. The CDR3 DNA sequence: TGTGCTAGTGGTTCCAACCCCCTTGGGCTAGCGGGAGGGGTTTCGAACACCGGGGAGCTGTTTTTT. Its protein is CASGSNPLGLAGGVSNTGELFF.

As to this clone: Other nucleotide sequences in the sample specify the same CDR3. The CDR3 protein is CASSLAGTGELFF. In DNA, the CDR3 is TGTGCCAGCAGCTTAGCAGGTACCGGGGAGCTGTTTTTT. J is TRBJ2-2 and V is TRBV7-9, with D uncertain. Germline CDR1 and CDR2: SEHNR and FQNEAQ (reference sequence). The CDR3 loop spans 13 amino acids. V was cut by 0 bases and J by 5 bases, with 4 bases left in between.

The chain links TRBV4-1 to TRBJ1-1, with D maybe TRBD1 (5 bases). Per germline, CDR1 MGHRA and CDR2 YSYEKL. V lost 0 bases to trimming and J lost 4 bases, with 9 bases between them. This CDR3 comprises 14 residues. This chain's CDR3 is CASSQDQGLTEAFF. CDR3 nucleotide sequence: TGCGCCAGCAGCCAAGATCAGGGACTCACTGAAGCTTTCTTT.

V and J are TRBV4-2 and TRBJ2-3; 8 bases fit TRBD2. Losses at the gene ends were 2 bases for V and 5 bases for J; bases not matched to a gene: 3. The germline gives CDR1 LGHNA, CDR2 YNFKEQ. The CDR3 covers 14 residues. In DNA, the CDR3 is TGTGCCAGCAGCCAATCAGCGGGAGTAGATACGCAGTATTTT. This codes for CASSQSAGVDTQYF.

The chain uses TRBV24-1 and TRBJ2-2; maybe TRBD2 (6 bases). Trimming removed 8 bases at V and 0 bases at J, with 21 bases between. Per germline, CDR1 KGHDR and CDR2 SFDVKD. This CDR3 comprises 18 residues. The DNA of the CDR3 is TGTGCCACCATTTGGGACTCTTCATGGGCCCCGAACACCGGGGAGCTGTTTTTT. The encoded protein is CATIWDSSWAPNTGELFF.

This clone was seen only once. The chain uses TRBV5-5 and TRBJ2-7; the D is unclear. V shed 1 base and J shed 3 bases, with 5 bases lying between them. CDR3 length equals 12 residues. Germline-derived CDR1 and CDR2 are SGHKS and YYEKEE (reference sequence). The CDR3 nucleotides read TGTGCCAGCAGCTTGACGCGCTACGAGCAGTACTTC. Translated: CASSLTRYEQYF.

This rearrangement joins TRBV9 to TRBJ2-5; D remains ambiguous. Per germline, CDR1 SGDLS and CDR2 YYNGEE. Trimming left V 3 bases short and J 2 bases short, with 11 bases between. The CDR3 consists of 14 residues. For the CDR3, the DNA is TGTGCCAGCAGCGCGACCCCGTGGCAAGAGACCCAGTACTTC. Translation gives CASSATPWQETQYF. Complete variable domain (other parts from reference TRBV9 and TRBJ2-5): DSGVTQTPKHLITATGQRVTLRCSPRSGDLSVYWYQQSLDQGLQFLIQYYNGEERAKGNILERFSAQQFPDLHSELNLSSLELGDSALYFCASSATPWQETQYFGPGTRLLVL.

The chain has TRBV7-8 and TRBJ2-1; D unresolved. This CDR3 is 12 amino acids long. The germline V gene has CDR1 SGHVS and CDR2 FQNEAQ. The V end was cut by 2 bases, the J end by 6 bases, with 5 bases between. DNA of the CDR3: TGTGCCAGCAGCTTATTTCTCAATGAGCAGTTCTTC. Protein sequence: CASSLFLNEQFF.

The genes are TRBV4-2 and TRBJ2-7; tentatively, D is TRBD2 (5 bases). Germline CDR1 is LGHNA and CDR2 is YNFKEQ. The V and J ends lost 1 base and 4 bases respectively, with 8 bases between them. CDR3 length: 13 residues. CDR3 in DNA: TGTGCCAGCAGCCAAGCACTAGAATACGAGCAGTACTTC. Protein product: CASSQALEYEQYF.

The CDR3 DNA follows: TGTGCCAGCAGCTTAGGTTATGGCACTGAAGCTTTCTTT. Translating it yields CASSLGYGTEAFF. This chain connects TRBV11-3 to TRBJ1-1; D is unresolved. The CDR3 covers 13 residues. The germline gives CDR1 SGHNT, CDR2 YENEEA. The V gene lost 1 base and the J gene lost 4 bases, with 7 bases spanning the gap.

This clone appeared once. The rearrangement uses TRBV12-3 or TRBV12-4 and TRBJ2-1, with a possible D match to TRBD2 (5 bases). This CDR3 contains 13 residues. Trimming left V 6 bases short and J 6 bases short, with 12 bases between. The chain's CDR3 is CASRGTRSNEQFF. CDR3 coding DNA: TGTGCCAGCAGGGGAACTAGATCCAATGAGCAGTTCTTC.

The J gene is TRBJ2-3, the V gene TRBV5-1; D call uncertain. V lost 3 bases and J lost 11, with 10 bases in between. This CDR3 has 11 residues. From germline, CDR1 is SGHRS and CDR2 YFSETQ. The DNA for the CDR3 is TGCGCCAGCAGCTCCCTCAATGGGCAGTATTTT. It yields the protein CASSSLNGQYF.

The V and J genes are TRBV28 and TRBJ2-7; no firm D call. This CDR3 is built from 13 residues. V lost 3 bases, J lost 3 bases, and 9 bases lay in between. CDR1 and CDR2 from the germline V gene are MDHEN and SYDVKM. CDR3 sequence (DNA): TGTGCCAGCAGTTTCCGGAATAGCTACGAGCAGTACTTC. This gives the protein CASSFRNSYEQYF. Full variable domain (remainder filled in from reference TRBV28 and TRBJ2-7): DVKVTQSSRYLVKRTGEKVFLECVQDMDHENMFWYRQDPGLGLRLIYFSYDVKMKEKGDIPEGYSVSREKKERFSLILESASTNQTSMYLCASSFRNSYEQYFGPGTRLTVT.

The V and J genes are TRBV3-1 (or the pseudogene TRBV3-2) and TRBJ2-3; weak D call: TRBD2 (5 bases). The CDR3 contains 18 residues. Per germline, CDR1 LGHDT and CDR2 YNNKEL (reference sequence). Trimming stripped 0 bases from V and 1 base from J, with 17 bases between. The CDR3 DNA is TGTGCCAGCAGCCAAGATGAAGTTGGAGCGGAGGGCACAGATACGCAGTATTTT. This translates into CASSQDEVGAEGTDTQYF.

In its sample, this clone was seen once. The rearrangement uses TRBV5-8 and TRBJ2-7; D is possibly TRBD1 (6 bases). The germline gives CDR1 SGHTS, CDR2 YDEGEE. This CDR3 spans 15 amino acids. Trimming took 6 bases from V and 2 from J, leaving 18 bases between them. The CDR3 loop is CASTSTGTSAYEQYF. The CDR3 coding sequence is TGTGCCAGCACCTCAACAGGGACGAGCGCCTACGAGCAGTACTTC.

This clone was seen just once. At the DNA level, this CDR3 is encoded by other sequences in the same sample as well. J is TRBJ2-1 and V is TRBV6-5, with 10 bases matching TRBD2. The CDR3 runs 14 residues. The ends lost 5 bases at V and 4 bases at J; junction bases unmatched: 2. Looked up from germline, CDR1 is MNHEY and CDR2 is SVGAGI. The chain's CDR3 is CASSRTSGYNEQFF. For the CDR3, the DNA is TGTGCCAGCAGTAGGACTAGCGGATACAATGAGCAGTTCTTC.